Presented here are 16 T cell receptor beta chains from one specimen sequenced in a study of beta chain features in type 1 diabetes. The entirety of the isolated RNA underwent reverse transcription, so expressed TCRB transcripts were sequenced. TCRdb keeps only in-frame clones here, not all; method: immunoSEQ multiplex PCR. The table shows approximately 340,000 clones, with approximately 16% occurring only once. The sample taken for sequencing was naive CD4+ T cells from blood. These receptors were obtained from a woman younger than 35 in good health.

The table lists this clone with a few counts. This chain joins TRBV10-3 and TRBJ1-1, with a tentative D call TRBD1 (6 bases). Germline lookup yields CDR1 ENHRY and CDR2 SYGVKD. Trimming removed 8 bases from V and 1 base from J, with 11 bases in between. The CDR3 spans 13 residues. The CDR3 bases are TGTGCCATCGGACAGACCGAGAACACTGAAGCTTTCTTT. As protein: CAIGQTENTEAFF.

This chain uses TRBV2 with TRBJ2-3; the D is unclear. The CDR3 sequence is 17 residues long. Looked up from germline, CDR1 is SNHLY and CDR2 is FYNNEI. V shed 1 base and J shed 6 bases, with 20 bases lying between them. In DNA form, the CDR3 reads TGTGCCAGCAGTGAAGTTATGTCAATGTATAAGGAGGATACGCAGTATTTT. Translated: CASSEVMSMYKEDTQYF.

This clone was picked up a small number of times. The chain carries TRBV2 and TRBJ2-7; 9 positions match TRBD1. Germline CDR1 is SNHLY and CDR2 is FYNNEI. This CDR3 is 14 amino acids long. With 5 bases clipped from V and 5 bases from J, the junction kept 7 bases outside the gene matches. The DNA for the CDR3 is TGTGCCAGCAGTTTTAAACAGGGGGCCCACGAGCAGTACTTC. Its protein product is CASSFKQGAHEQYF.

This clone was seen a few times. The V and J genes are TRBV6-5 and TRBJ1-5; the D is unclear. Trimming shortened V by 6 bases and J by 9 bases, and 12 bases separated the two germline ends. The CDR3 length is 12 residues. In germline, CDR1 is MNHEY, CDR2 SVGAGI. The CDR3 sequence is CASSPGLGPQHF. As DNA, the CDR3 is TGTGCCAGCAGCCCCGGGTTGGGGCCCCAGCATTTT.

The chain joins TRBV30 to TRBJ2-3; 7 bases fit TRBD2. The CDR3 runs to 14 residues. Germline V gives CDR1 GTSNPN, CDR2 SVGIG (reference sequence). With 0 bases clipped from V and 2 bases from J, the junction kept 2 bases outside the gene matches. In DNA form, the CDR3 reads TGTGCCTGGAGTGTCGGGGGGATCACAGATACGCAGTATTTT. The encoded protein is CAWSVGGITDTQYF.

This clone was detected a few times. This chain connects TRBV5-4 to TRBJ2-5, with D possibly being TRBD2 (5 bases). Germline lookup yields CDR1 SGHNT and CDR2 YYREEE (reference sequence). Trimming pared 10 bases from V and 1 base from J, leaving 17 bases between. The CDR3 extends over 14 amino acids. CDR3 nucleotides: TGTGCCTGTCGGGGAAGTGGAGTCCAAGAGACCCAGTACTTC. This gives the protein CACRGSGVQETQYF. The full variable domain, with the rest looked up from reference TRBV5-4 and TRBJ2-5, is ETGVTQSPTHLIKTRGQQVTLRCSSQSGHNTVSWYQQALGQGPQFIFQYYREEENGRGNFPPRFSGLQFPNYSSELNVNALELDDSALYLCACRGSGVQETQYFGPGTRLLVL.

This clone was observed a few times. The V call is TRBV15, the J call TRBJ2-1; 13 bases are a match to TRBD2. V was clipped by 5 bases and J by 8 bases; unmatched bases: 9. The CDR3 loop spans 16 amino acids. Germline V lookup: CDR1 LNHNV, CDR2 YYDKDF (reference sequence). CDR3 DNA sequence: TGTGCCACCAGCGGCCCAGGACTAGCGGGAGTGCATGAGCAGTTCTTC. Translated, it gives CATSGPGLAGVHEQFF.

This clone was observed a few times. The chain combines TRBV7-9 with TRBJ2-1; 13 bases are shared with TRBD2. The germline V gene encodes CDR1 SEHNR and CDR2 FQNEAQ (reference sequence). CDR3 length equals 18 residues. V lost 1 base and J lost 0; bases outside the gene matches: 3. CDR3 sequence reads: CASSLVGLAGPSYNEQFF. CDR3 in DNA: TGTGCCAGCAGCTTAGTGGGACTAGCGGGACCCTCCTACAATGAGCAGTTCTTC.

This chain connects TRBV7-2 to TRBJ1-1; unclear D gene. The CDR3 is 13 amino acids. CDR1 and CDR2 (germline): SGHTA, FQGNSA. Trimming stripped 5 bases from V and 0 bases from J, with 7 bases between. The CDR3: CASSMIVNTEAFF. DNA of the CDR3: TGTGCCAGCAGCATGATAGTGAACACTGAAGCTTTCTTT.

This clone was detected a few times. The chain is built from TRBV19 and TRBJ2-1; D is perhaps TRBD2 (5 bases). Germline V lookup: CDR1 LNHDA, CDR2 SQIVND (reference sequence). There are 14 residues in the CDR3. Trimming stripped 4 bases from V and 3 bases from J, with 10 bases between. The CDR3 DNA sequence: TGTGCCAGTAGTACGGAGGCAGGCTACAATGAGCAGTTCTTC. Translated, it gives CASSTEAGYNEQFF.

Only a few counts were recorded for this clone. The rearrangement links TRBV30 to TRBJ2-7, with TRBD2 as a possible D gene (6 bases). The germline V gene encodes CDR1 GTSNPN and CDR2 SVGIG (reference sequence). V shed 0 bases and J shed 2 bases, with 17 bases lying between them. This CDR3 has 16 amino acids. Written as DNA, the CDR3 is TGTGCCTGGAGTGTACTGTTCCTAGCGAGGGCCTACGAGCAGTACTTC. Translating it yields CAWSVLFLARAYEQYF.

This clone turned up a few times. The DNA for the CDR3 is TGTGCCCACCTAAGCGGGAGGGCCGTCACCGGGGAGCTGTTTTTT. This gives the protein CAHLSGRAVTGELFF. The gene calls are TRBV30 and TRBJ2-2; 10 bases line up with TRBD2. V lost 8 bases to trimming and J lost 4 bases; unmatched junction nucleotides: 10. This CDR3 comprises 15 residues. Germline V CDR1 and CDR2: GTSNPN, SVGIG (reference sequence).

This clone appeared a single time. This chain links TRBV18 with TRBJ2-2, with 9 nucleotides matching TRBD1. The V gene's germline CDR1 is KGHSH and CDR2 LQKENI. V trimming: 4 bases; J trimming: 6 bases; junction bases outside the gene matches: 6. This CDR3 region has 15 residues. This CDR3 reads CASSLRTGAAGELFF. DNA for the CDR3: TGTGCCAGCTCACTAAGGACAGGGGCCGCCGGGGAGCTGTTTTTT.

The chain uses TRBV28 and TRBJ2-2; the D gene is possibly TRBD2 (6 bases). Germline CDR1 is MDHEN and CDR2 is SYDVKM. V shed 3 bases and J shed 6 bases, with 14 bases lying between them. This CDR3 comprises 15 residues. The chain's CDR3 is CASSFMMGEAGELFF. For the CDR3, the DNA is TGTGCCAGCAGTTTTATGATGGGGGAGGCCGGGGAGCTGTTTTTT.

This clone was picked up a small number of times. This chain joins TRBV9 and TRBJ1-1; D is uncertain. The V end was cut by 4 bases, the J end by 1 base, with 11 bases between. From germline, CDR1 is SGDLS and CDR2 YYNGEE. The CDR3 extends over 14 amino acids. In DNA, the CDR3 is TGTGCCAGCAGCTCCTTGTACACGAACACTGAAGCTTTCTTT. It translates to CASSSLYTNTEAFF. The whole variable domain, filled in from reference TRBV9 and TRBJ1-1, reads DSGVTQTPKHLITATGQRVTLRCSPRSGDLSVYWYQQSLDQGLQFLIQYYNGEERAKGNILERFSAQQFPDLHSELNLSSLELGDSALYFCASSSLYTNTEAFFGQGTRLTVV.

This clone turned up a few times. The chain employs TRBV11-1 and TRBJ2-5; perhaps TRBD1 as D (5 bases). The CDR3 has 16 amino acids. Germline V gene lookup returns CDR1 SGHAT and CDR2 FQDESV (reference sequence). V lost 7 bases, J lost 4 bases, and 22 bases lay in between. Here the CDR3 reads CASTPIGGRVGETQYF. In DNA form, the CDR3 reads TGTGCCAGCACCCCAATCGGTGGCAGGGTTGGAGAGACCCAGTACTTC.